These 13 T cell receptor beta chains share one sample of origin, sequenced in a study of cytomegalovirus exposure and HLA in healthy donors. Primers included in the PCR were 60 Vbeta and 13 Jbeta primers. Clones were sequenced by immunoSEQ multiplex PCR, and TCRdb holds only the in-frame ones, with some missing. The sample has more than 150,000 clones, over 80% seen once. The material sequenced was PBMCs. The receptors originated from a man aged 35 to 55 in good health and CMV-seropositive.

V is TRBV19 and J is TRBJ2-5; TRBD2 might be the D (5 bases). The DNA end is a closer match to TRBJ2-7, so the J assignment may be wrong. Germline V gives CDR1 LNHDA, CDR2 SQIVND (reference sequence). The CDR3 sequence is 16 residues long. This CDR3 is CASSPIMSPRGSEQYF. The CDR3 DNA follows: TGTGCCAGTAGTCCCATTATGTCCCCCCGAGGGAGCGAGCAGTACTTC.

The rearrangement uses TRBV27 and TRBJ1-1; tentatively, D is TRBD1 (5 bases). The CDR3 runs 18 residues. Per the germline V gene, CDR1 is MNHEY and CDR2 is SMNVEV (reference sequence). V gave up 5 bases and J gave up 5 bases, with 27 bases separating them. CDR3 DNA: TGTGCCAGCAGTCGCGGGGTTGTGGGGGGAGCCCGGAGGACTGAAGCTTTCTTT. Translating it yields CASSRGVVGGARRTEAFF.

As concerns this clone: The sample has other DNA sequences that encode this CDR3 too. The CDR3 sequence: CASSLDRGHPLAKNIQYF. CDR3 nucleotide sequence: TGTGCCAGCAGTCTGGACAGGGGCCATCCTTTAGCCAAAAACATTCAGTACTTC. The chain combines TRBV27 with TRBJ2-4; 9 nucleotides agree with TRBD1. The J segment lost 0 bases and the V segment lost 5 bases, leaving 11 bases of the junction unmatched. Germline assignment: CDR1 MNHEY and CDR2 SMNVEV (reference sequence). There are 18 residues in the CDR3.

V gene TRBV7-9 combines with J gene TRBJ2-7, with 9 bases lining up with TRBD1. V gave up 5 bases and J gave up 9 bases; unmatched junction bases: 11. The length of the CDR3 is 14 residues. Germline-derived CDR1 and CDR2 are SEHNR and FQNEAQ (reference sequence). CDR3 sequence (DNA): TGTGCCAGCAGCGCCGGGACAGGGCAATGCGGGCAGTACTTC. This gives the protein CASSAGTGQCGQYF. The full variable domain, with the rest looked up from reference TRBV7-9 and TRBJ2-7, is DTGVSQNPRHKITKRGQNVTFRCDPISEHNRLYWYRQTLGQGPEFLTYFQNEAQLEKSRLLSDRFSAERPKGSFSTLEIQRTEQGDSAMYLCASSAGTGQCGQYFGPGTRLTVT.

The chain carries TRBV6-1 and TRBJ2-7, with 8 bases fitting TRBD1. Germline lookup yields CDR1 MNHNS and CDR2 SASEGT. The J segment lost 2 bases and the V segment lost 5 bases, leaving 5 bases of the junction unmatched. The CDR3 contains 14 residues. Written as DNA, the CDR3 is TGTGCCAGCAGTCTCAGGGGGCTTCCCTACGAGCAGTACTTC. Protein: CASSLRGLPYEQYF.

CDR3 sequence: CASSIETGGNTEAFF. CDR3 DNA: TGTGCCAGCAGTATAGAGACAGGGGGGAACACTGAAGCTTTCTTT. The chain combines TRBV28 with TRBJ1-1; 9 bases match TRBD1. The CDR3 has 15 amino acids. Germline loops: CDR1 MDHEN, CDR2 SYDVKM. The trim removed 5 bases at V and 1 base at J, leaving 5 bases unmatched.

This rearrangement joins TRBV9 to TRBJ1-2, with TRBD1 as a possible D gene (6 bases). From germline, CDR1 is SGDLS and CDR2 YYNGEE. V gave up 4 bases and J gave up 3 bases, with 13 bases separating them. CDR3 length equals 14 residues. CDR3 nucleotide sequence: TGTGCCAGCAGCCCTCTACAGGGAGACTATGGCTACACCTTC. Protein sequence: CASSPLQGDYGYTF.

The rearrangement links TRBV27 to TRBJ1-5; 7 bases align to TRBD1. The CDR3 sequence is 15 residues long. Germline trimming cut 3 bases from V and 3 bases from J; bases unmatched to any gene: 5. CDR1 and CDR2 from the germline V gene are MNHEY and SMNVEV (reference sequence). The CDR3 region is CASSFEGAPNQPQHF. Here the CDR3 DNA reads TGTGCCAGCAGTTTTGAGGGGGCCCCCAATCAGCCCCAGCATTTT.

The chain links TRBV9 to TRBJ1-4, with D possibly matching TRBD1 (6 bases). Trimming removed 3 bases at V and 4 bases at J, with 13 bases between. The CDR3 sequence is 15 residues long. CDR1 is SGDLS and CDR2 is YYNGEE in the germline V gene. DNA for the CDR3: TGTGCCAGCAGCGGTGGGACATTGGGTAATGAAAAACTGTTTTTT. This encodes CASSGGTLGNEKLFF.

This chain joins TRBV6-5 and TRBJ2-7; 9 nucleotides align to TRBD1. Germline trimming cut 8 bases from V and 4 bases from J; bases unmatched to any gene: 6. CDR3 length: 13 residues. Germline CDR1 reads MNHEY; CDR2 reads SVGAGI. DNA of the CDR3: TGTGCCAGCTCACAGGGGGCTAGGTACGAGCAGTACTTC. Its translation: CASSQGARYEQYF.

This chain connects TRBV6-5 to TRBJ1-5; the D gene is possibly TRBD1 (5 bases). The V gene lost 5 bases and the J gene lost 7 bases, with 18 bases spanning the gap. The germline V gene encodes CDR1 MNHEY and CDR2 SVGAGI. This CDR3 comprises 15 residues. The CDR3 coding sequence is TGTGCCAGCAGTCCCTCGGGGGGTTCGGGGCAGCCCCAGCATTTT. The encoded protein is CASSPSGGSGQPQHF.

The CDR3 DNA reads TGTGCCAGCAACTCCCAGGGACAGGTGAGCTCCTACAATGAGCAGTTCTTC. This gives the protein CASNSQGQVSSYNEQFF. V is TRBV28 and J is TRBJ2-1, with 8 bases identical to TRBD1. The V and J ends lost 7 bases and 0 bases, in that order; junction bases with no gene match: 11. CDR1 and CDR2 (germline): MDHEN, SYDVKM. This CDR3 spans 17 amino acids.

This chain uses TRBV9 with TRBJ2-6, with 7 bases fitting TRBD1. The germline V gene encodes CDR1 SGDLS and CDR2 YYNGEE. V lost 0 bases and J lost 1; bases outside the gene matches: 4. The CDR3 has 17 amino acids. The CDR3 region has the DNA TGTGCCAGCAGCGTAGCGGTGACAGGGTCTGGGGCCAACGTCCTGACTTTC. The encoded protein is CASSVAVTGSGANVLTF.